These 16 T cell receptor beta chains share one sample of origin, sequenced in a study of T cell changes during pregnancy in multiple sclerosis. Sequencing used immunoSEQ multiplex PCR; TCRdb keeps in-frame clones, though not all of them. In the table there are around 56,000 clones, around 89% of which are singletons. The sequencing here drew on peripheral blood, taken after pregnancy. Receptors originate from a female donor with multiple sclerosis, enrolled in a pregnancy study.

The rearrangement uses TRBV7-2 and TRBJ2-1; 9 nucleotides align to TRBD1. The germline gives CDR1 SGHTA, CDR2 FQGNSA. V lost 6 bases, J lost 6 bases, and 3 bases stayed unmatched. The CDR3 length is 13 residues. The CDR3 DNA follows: TGTGCCAGCAGTGCGGACAGGGGCAATGAGCAGTTCTTC. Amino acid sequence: CASSADRGNEQFF.

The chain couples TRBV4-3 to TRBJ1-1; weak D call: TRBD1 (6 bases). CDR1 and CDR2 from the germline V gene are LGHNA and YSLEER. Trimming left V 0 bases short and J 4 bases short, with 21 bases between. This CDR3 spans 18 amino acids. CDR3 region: CASSQDAPRWEGGTEAFF. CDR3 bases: TGCGCCAGCAGCCAAGATGCCCCACGGTGGGAAGGGGGCACTGAAGCTTTCTTT.

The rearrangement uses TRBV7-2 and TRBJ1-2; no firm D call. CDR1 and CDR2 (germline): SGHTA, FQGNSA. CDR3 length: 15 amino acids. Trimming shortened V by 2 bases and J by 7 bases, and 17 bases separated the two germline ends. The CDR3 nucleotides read TGTGCCAGCAGCTTACAAGCCCGGGGTATGTTTGGCTACACCTTC. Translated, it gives CASSLQARGMFGYTF.

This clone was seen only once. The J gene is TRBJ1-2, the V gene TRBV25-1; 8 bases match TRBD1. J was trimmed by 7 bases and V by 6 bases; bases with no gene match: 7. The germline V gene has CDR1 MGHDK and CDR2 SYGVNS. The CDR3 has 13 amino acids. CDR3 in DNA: TGTGCCAGCAGCCTCAGGGGGCATCGTGGCTACACCTTC. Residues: CASSLRGHRGYTF.

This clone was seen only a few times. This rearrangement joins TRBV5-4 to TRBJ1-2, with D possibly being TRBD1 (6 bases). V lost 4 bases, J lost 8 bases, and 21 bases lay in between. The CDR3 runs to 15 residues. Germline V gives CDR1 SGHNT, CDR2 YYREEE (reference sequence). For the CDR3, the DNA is TGTGCCAGCAGCCTGGGGGCTCCCTCTCGGGGAGGCTACACCTTC. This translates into CASSLGAPSRGGYTF.

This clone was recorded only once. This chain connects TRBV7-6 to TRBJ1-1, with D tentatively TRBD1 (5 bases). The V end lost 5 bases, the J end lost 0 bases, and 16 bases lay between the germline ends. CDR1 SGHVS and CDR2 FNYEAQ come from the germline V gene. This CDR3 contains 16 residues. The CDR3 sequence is CASSPRGYGLNTEAFF. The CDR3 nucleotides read TGTGCCAGCAGCCCTAGGGGTTACGGGTTGAACACTGAAGCTTTCTTT.

The CDR3 here is CASSQGGGALYTGELFF. The CDR3 coding sequence is TGCGCCAGCAGCCAGGGCGGGGGGGCTCTTTACACCGGGGAGCTGTTTTTT. The chain recombines TRBV4-3 with TRBJ2-2; 9 bases map to TRBD2. The CDR3 runs 17 residues. The ends lost 3 bases at V and 3 bases at J; junction bases unmatched: 8. Germline values: CDR1 LGHNA, CDR2 YSLEER.

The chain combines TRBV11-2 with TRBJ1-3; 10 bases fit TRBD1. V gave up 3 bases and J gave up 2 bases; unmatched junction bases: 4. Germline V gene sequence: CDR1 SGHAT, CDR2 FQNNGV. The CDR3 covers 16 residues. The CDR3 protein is CASSLDRGETGNTIYF. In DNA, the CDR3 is TGTGCCAGCAGCTTGGACAGGGGGGAAACTGGAAACACCATATATTTT.

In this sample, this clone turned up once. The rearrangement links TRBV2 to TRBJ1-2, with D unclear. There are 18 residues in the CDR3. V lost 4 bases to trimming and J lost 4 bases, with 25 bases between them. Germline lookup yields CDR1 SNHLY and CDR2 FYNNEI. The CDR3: CASSVAAGLRNVVYGYTF. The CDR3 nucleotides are TGTGCCAGCAGTGTGGCGGCAGGACTTAGAAATGTTGTCTATGGCTACACCTTC.

Written as DNA, the CDR3 is TGTGCCAGCTCACAACAGATCAGGGTGGGCGAGCAGTACTTC. Translated, it gives CASSQQIRVGEQYF. This chain links TRBV18 with TRBJ2-7; weak D call: TRBD1 (5 bases). The CDR3 sequence is 14 residues long. Germline V gene lookup returns CDR1 KGHSH and CDR2 LQKENI. V dropped 4 bases and J dropped 6 bases, with 16 bases sitting between them. The whole variable domain, remainder taken from reference TRBV18 and TRBJ2-7, is NAGVMQNPRHLVRRRGQEARLRCSPMKGHSHVYWYRQLPEEGLKFMVYLQKENIIDESGMPKERFSAEFPKEGPSILRIQQVVRGDSAAYFCASSQQIRVGEQYFGPGTRLTVT.

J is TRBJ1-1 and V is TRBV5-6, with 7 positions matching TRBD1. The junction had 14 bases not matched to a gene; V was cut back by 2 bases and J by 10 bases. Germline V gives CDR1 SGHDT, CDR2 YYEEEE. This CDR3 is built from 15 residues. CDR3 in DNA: TGTGCCAGCAGCTTCGTAGAGGGGGCAGGGAGTGGAGCTTTCTTT. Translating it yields CASSFVEGAGSGAFF.

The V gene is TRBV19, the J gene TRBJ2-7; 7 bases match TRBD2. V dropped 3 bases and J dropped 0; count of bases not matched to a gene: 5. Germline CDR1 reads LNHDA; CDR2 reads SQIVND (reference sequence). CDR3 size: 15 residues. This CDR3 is CASSMGGLLSYEQYF. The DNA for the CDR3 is TGTGCCAGTAGTATGGGGGGACTACTCTCCTACGAGCAGTACTTC.

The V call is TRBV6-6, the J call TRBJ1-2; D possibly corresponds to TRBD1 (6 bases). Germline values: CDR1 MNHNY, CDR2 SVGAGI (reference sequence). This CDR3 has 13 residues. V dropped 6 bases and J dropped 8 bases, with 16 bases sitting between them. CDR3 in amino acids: CASSQGLGVGYTF. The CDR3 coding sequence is TGTGCCAGCAGCCAGGGGTTAGGCGTCGGCTACACCTTC.

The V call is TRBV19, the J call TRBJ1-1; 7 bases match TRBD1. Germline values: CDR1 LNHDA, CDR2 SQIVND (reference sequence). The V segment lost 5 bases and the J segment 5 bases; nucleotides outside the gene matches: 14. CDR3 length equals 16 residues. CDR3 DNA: TGTGCCAGTAGTGCCGTGACAGGGTTCGTTGTTACTGAAGCTTTCTTT. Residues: CASSAVTGFVVTEAFF.

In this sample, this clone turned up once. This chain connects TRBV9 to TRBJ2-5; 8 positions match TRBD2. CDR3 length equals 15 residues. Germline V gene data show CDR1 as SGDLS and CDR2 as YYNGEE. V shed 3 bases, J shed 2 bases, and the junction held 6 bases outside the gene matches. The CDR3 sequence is CASSGLGLVQETQYF. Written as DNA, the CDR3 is TGTGCCAGCAGCGGCTTGGGACTAGTTCAAGAGACCCAGTACTTC.

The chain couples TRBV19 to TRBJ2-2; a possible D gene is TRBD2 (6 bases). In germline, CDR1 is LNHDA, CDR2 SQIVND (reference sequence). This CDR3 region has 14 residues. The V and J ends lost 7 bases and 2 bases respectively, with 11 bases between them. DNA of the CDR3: TGTGCCAGTACGTGGGCGGGAAACACCGGGGAGCTGTTTTTT. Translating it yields CASTWAGNTGELFF. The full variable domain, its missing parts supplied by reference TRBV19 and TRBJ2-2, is DGGITQSPKYLFRKEGQNVTLSCEQNLNHDAMYWYRQDPGQGLRLIYYSQIVNDFQKGDIAEGYSVSREKKESFPLTVTSAQKNPTAFYLCASTWAGNTGELFFGEGSRLTVL.